The clone carrying this T cell receptor beta chain was detected a few times. This CDR3 has 14 residues. The V gene lost 3 bases and the J gene lost 2 bases, with 7 bases spanning the gap. Germline CDR1 reads WNHNN; CDR2 reads SYGVQD (reference sequence). Researchers prepared the TCRbeta library using unique molecular identifiers, the study reports. A single record per CDR3 protein comes from TCRdb applying MiXCR to the PCR reads. The repertoire consists of about 500,000 distinct CDR3 sequences, with 32% occurring once and the leading ten covering under 3%. This entry belongs to a study of T-cell reconstitution after alpha-beta-depleted transplantation in children.

The rearrangement uses TRBV10-1 and TRBJ2-2; D remains unclear. This sample comprised PBMCs from the stem cell graft donor, obtained from the stem cell graft. This clonotype originated in a human donor who donated a stem cell graft to a child with aplastic anemia. The CDR3 sequence: CASSDRDNTGELFF. The CDR3 bases are TGCGCCAGCAGTGATAGAGACAACACCGGGGAGCTGTTTTTT.